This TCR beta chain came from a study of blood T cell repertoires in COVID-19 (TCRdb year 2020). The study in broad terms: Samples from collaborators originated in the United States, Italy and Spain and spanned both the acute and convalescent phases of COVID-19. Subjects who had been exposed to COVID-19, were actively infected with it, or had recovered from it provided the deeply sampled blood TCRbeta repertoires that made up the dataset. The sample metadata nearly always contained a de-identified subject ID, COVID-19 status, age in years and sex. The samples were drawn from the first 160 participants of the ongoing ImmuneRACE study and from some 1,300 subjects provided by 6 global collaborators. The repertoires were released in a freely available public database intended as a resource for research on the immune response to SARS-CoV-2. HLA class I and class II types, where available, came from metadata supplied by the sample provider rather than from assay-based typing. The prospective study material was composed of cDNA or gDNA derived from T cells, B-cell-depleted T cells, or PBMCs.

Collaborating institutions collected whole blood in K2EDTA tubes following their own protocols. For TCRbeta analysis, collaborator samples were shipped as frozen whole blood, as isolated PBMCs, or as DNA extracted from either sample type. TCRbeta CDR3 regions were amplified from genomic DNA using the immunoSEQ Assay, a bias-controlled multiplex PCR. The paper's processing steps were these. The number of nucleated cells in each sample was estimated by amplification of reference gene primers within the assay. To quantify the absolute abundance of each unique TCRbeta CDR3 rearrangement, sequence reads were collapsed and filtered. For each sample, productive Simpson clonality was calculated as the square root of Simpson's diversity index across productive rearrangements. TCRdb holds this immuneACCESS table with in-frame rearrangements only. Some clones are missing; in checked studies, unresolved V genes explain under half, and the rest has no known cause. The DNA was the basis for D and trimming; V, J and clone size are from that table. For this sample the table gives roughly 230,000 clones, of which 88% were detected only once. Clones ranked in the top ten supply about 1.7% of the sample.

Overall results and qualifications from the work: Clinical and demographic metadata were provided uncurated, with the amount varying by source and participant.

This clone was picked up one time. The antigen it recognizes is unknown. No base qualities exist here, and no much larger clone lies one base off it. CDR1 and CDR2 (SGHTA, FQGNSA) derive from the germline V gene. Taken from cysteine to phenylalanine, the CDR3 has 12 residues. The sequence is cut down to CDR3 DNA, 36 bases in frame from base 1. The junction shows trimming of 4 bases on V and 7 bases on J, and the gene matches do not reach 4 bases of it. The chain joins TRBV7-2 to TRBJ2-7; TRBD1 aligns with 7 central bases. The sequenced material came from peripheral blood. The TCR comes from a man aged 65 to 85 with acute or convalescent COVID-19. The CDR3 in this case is CASSSQGREQYF. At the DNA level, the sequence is TGTGCCAGCAGCTCACAGGGGCGGGAGCAGTACTTC.